This entry describes one TCR beta chain. The antigen remains undetermined. The data are from a study of T cells in localized non-small cell lung cancer. Study outcomes and limitations: Tumor showed lower T cell clonality than uninvolved adjacent lung, where it was highest. Greater blood T cell density accompanied longer overall survival.

Germline-derived CDR1 and CDR2 are SEHNR and FQNEAQ (reference sequence). V shed 5 bases and J shed 2 bases, with 16 bases lying between them. CDR3 size: 15 residues. Profiled with immunoSEQ multiplex PCR; TCRdb holds only in-frame clones, not every one. This table holds 52,000 or so clones, approximately 88% found once. Source: peripheral blood mononuclear cells, taken before any cancer treatment. The chain recombines TRBV7-9 with TRBJ2-7; D is unclear. The TCR comes from a man aged 40 to 70 with stage III lung adenocarcinoma. CDR3 nucleotides: TGTGCCAGCAGCCCCCCTCGGCGGCTCACCTACGAGCAGTACTTC. It codes for CASSPPRRLTYEQYF.